This TCR beta chain is drawn from a study of shared clonotypes between healthy human individuals. This table comes from immunoSEQ multiplex PCR, and its TCRdb copy is limited to in-frame clones, with some not included. The data show hundreds of thousands of clones, less than 80% seen once. Trimming left V 6 bases short and J 0 bases short, with 12 bases between. This CDR3 is 15 amino acids long. Looked up from germline, CDR1 is SNHLY and CDR2 is FYNNEI. This sequence was found in a woman aged 30 to 39 in good health. Sequenced input: memory CD4+ T cells sorted from blood. The sample's subset: CD45RA-negative fraction. The chain has TRBV2 and TRBJ2-4; D is uncertain. CDR3 nucleotides: TGTGCCAGCAGCCACAGATTACTAGCCAAAAACATTCAGTACTTC. Translation gives CASSHRLLAKNIQYF.